Listed below are T cell receptor beta chains from one sample, sequenced in a study of a mutant IDH1 vaccine in newly diagnosed glioma. The antigens of these receptors remain unknown. TCRdb's table, derived via immunoSEQ multiplex PCR, lists solely in-frame clones and lacks some. Of 30,000 to 40,000 clones listed, roughly 80% are singletons. The sequencing here drew on PBMCs, taken from a glioma patient whose treatment included an IDH1 peptide vaccine. Source of these receptors: a man between 40 and 49 years old with glioma. CDR3s include the opening cysteine and the closing phenylalanine or tryptophan. The D gene is left open where the match is weak. Size is omitted from some rows. Given values are once, few, many or a class for expanded clones.

J: TRBJ1-4
D: TRBD1
size: -
V: TRBV6-5
DNA: TGTGCCAGCAGTTACTCTGGACAGGGGAAGGAAAAACTGTTTTTT
CDR3: CASSYSGQGKEKLFF

J: TRBJ1-2
D: -
size: -
V: TRBV5-6
DNA: TGTGCCAGCAGCTTGGAAGGGATTACTAACTATGGCTACACCTTC
CDR3: CASSLEGITNYGYTF

J: TRBJ1-2
D: -
size: -
V: TRBV4-1
DNA: TGCGCCAGCAGCGAAGTGGCTAGAGCTAACTATGGCTACACCTTC
CDR3: CASSEVARANYGYTF

J: TRBJ1-4
D: -
size: few
V: TRBV18
DNA: TGTGCCAGCTCTCAACAACAGGTTGGAAGTGAAAAACTGTTTTTT
CDR3: CASSQQQVGSEKLFF

J: TRBJ1-2
D: -
size: -
V: TRBV28
DNA: TGTGCCAGCAGTTTGGAACAGGGTCTCTATGGCTACACCTTC
CDR3: CASSLEQGLYGYTF

J: TRBJ2-7
D: -
size: -
V: TRBV19
DNA: TGTGCCAGTAGTTTGTCGCAGGGCCTCTCCTACGAGCAGTACTTC
CDR3: CASSLSQGLSYEQYF

J: TRBJ2-1
D: -
size: medium-sized
V: TRBV11-2
DNA: TGTGCCAGCAGCTTAGGTAGCGAAGGGAATGAGCAGTTCTTC
CDR3: CASSLGSEGNEQFF

J: TRBJ2-3
D: TRBD2
size: -
V: TRBV19
DNA: TGTGCCAGTCGCTCCCGGGGACTAGCGGGGGCCGGGGATACGCAGTATTTT
CDR3: CASRSRGLAGAGDTQYF

J: TRBJ1-4
D: -
size: -
V: TRBV19
DNA: TGTGCCAGTAGAACGCACAGTCTTAATGAAAAACTGTTTTTT
CDR3: CASRTHSLNEKLFF

J: TRBJ2-1
D: TRBD2
size: -
V: TRBV11-2
DNA: TGTGCCAGCAGCTTAGCTAGCGGGGGGGTCTGGTCCTACAATGAGCAGTTCTTC
CDR3: CASSLASGGVWSYNEQFF

J: TRBJ2-3
D: -
size: -
V: TRBV1
DNA: TGCACCAGGCGGACGGGATCGGGCACAGATACGCAGTATTTT
CDR3: CTRRTGSGTDTQYF

J: TRBJ1-6
D: -
size: -
V: TRBV30
DNA: TGTGCCTGGAGTAACAGGGTCCGCTCCCTTTCACCCCTCCACTTT
CDR3: CAWSNRVRSLSPLHF

J: TRBJ2-1
D: -
size: -
V: TRBV21-1
DNA: TGTGCCAGCAGCAAACCCCCCCGCGGGACGAATGAGCAGTTCTTC
CDR3: CASSKPPRGTNEQFF

J: TRBJ2-7
D: -
size: -
V: TRBV7-7
DNA: TGTGCTAGCAGCTTAGCAATAGGAGGGACCTACGAGCAGTACTTC
CDR3: CASSLAIGGTYEQYF

J: TRBJ2-2
D: -
size: -
V: TRBV7-2
DNA: TGTGCCAGCAGCTCCTTGAACACCGGGGAGCTGTTTTTT
CDR3: CASSSLNTGELFF

J: TRBJ2-2
D: TRBD1
size: -
V: TRBV19
DNA: TGTGCCAGTAGTATAACGGCCATGACAGGGGCCGGCGGGGAGCTGTTTTTT
CDR3: CASSITAMTGAGGELFF

J: TRBJ2-5
D: TRBD2
size: -
V: TRBV6-1
DNA: TGTGCCAGCAGGGGACTAGCGGGGTCGTCTGGGACCCAGTACTTC
CDR3: CASRGLAGSSGTQYF

J: TRBJ1-4
D: -
size: -
V: TRBV19
DNA: TGTGCCAGTAGTATGGGGCGGACTAATGAAAAACTGTTTTTT
CDR3: CASSMGRTNEKLFF

J: TRBJ2-7
D: TRBD1
size: -
V: TRBV5-4
DNA: TGTGCCAGCAGCGTCTGGACAGGGTCCTACGAGCAGTACTTC
CDR3: CASSVWTGSYEQYF

J: TRBJ2-7
D: -
size: -
V: TRBV30
DNA: TGTGCCTGGAACCCCCTAGGGGGATACGAGCAGTACTTC
CDR3: CAWNPLGGYEQYF

J: TRBJ1-3
D: -
size: once
V: TRBV19
DNA: TGTGCCAGTAAGTTACAGATCTCTGGAAACACCATATATTTT
CDR3: CASKLQISGNTIYF

J: TRBJ2-7
D: -
size: -
V: TRBV6-6
DNA: TGTGCCAGCAGTTACTCGATGCAGGGGGGGTACGAGCAGTACTTC
CDR3: CASSYSMQGGYEQYF

J: TRBJ1-6
D: -
size: -
V: TRBV4-3
DNA: TGCGCCAGCAGCCAGGGGGGTGGGCCCCTCCACTTT
CDR3: CASSQGGGPLHF

J: TRBJ2-1
D: -
size: -
V: TRBV5-4
DNA: TGTGCCAGCAGCTTGGCGGGAGAAAAAGATGAGCAGTTCTTC
CDR3: CASSLAGEKDEQFF

J: TRBJ2-5
D: -
size: -
V: TRBV14
DNA: TGTGCCAGCAGTGAAGGCCTTTTTCGGACGAAAGAGACCCAGTACTTC
CDR3: CASSEGLFRTKETQYF

J: TRBJ2-3
D: -
size: once
V: TRBV7-2
DNA: TGTGCCAGCACCGTTGGGGGGGCACTGACAGATACGCAGTATTTT
CDR3: CASTVGGALTDTQYF

J: TRBJ2-7
D: TRBD2
size: -
V: TRBV7-8
DNA: TGTGCCAGCAGCTTATATACTAGCGGGGGGACCCTCTCCTACGAGCAGTACTTC
CDR3: CASSLYTSGGTLSYEQYF

J: TRBJ1-4
D: TRBD1
size: few
V: TRBV19
DNA: TGTGCCAGTAGTATCAGGGACAGAGGGAATGAAAAACTGTTTTTT
CDR3: CASSIRDRGNEKLFF

J: TRBJ2-1
D: TRBD2
size: -
V: TRBV7-2
DNA: TGTGCCAGCAGTCCCGGGACTAGCATCTATGAGCAGTTCTTC
CDR3: CASSPGTSIYEQFF

J: TRBJ2-1
D: TRBD2
size: -
V: TRBV4-1
DNA: TGCGCCAGCAGCCAAGGGGAGCGGGGGGTGTCCTACAATGAGCAGTTCTTC
CDR3: CASSQGERGVSYNEQFF

J: TRBJ2-3
D: -
size: -
V: TRBV7-8
DNA: TGTGCCAGCAGCTTGGGGACCACTGGTCTACGAGATACGCAGTATTTT
CDR3: CASSLGTTGLRDTQYF

J: TRBJ2-7
D: TRBD2
size: medium-sized
V: TRBV2
DNA: TGTGCCAGCAGTGATTTTGAGCGGGAGGGCTACGAGCAGTACTTC
CDR3: CASSDFEREGYEQYF

J: TRBJ1-2
D: TRBD1
size: -
V: TRBV6-5
DNA: TGTGCCAGCAGTTACTCGGGACAGGGGGCTGGCTACACCTTC
CDR3: CASSYSGQGAGYTF

J: TRBJ2-7
D: TRBD2
size: -
V: TRBV5-1
DNA: TGCGCCAGCAGCTGGGACGGGACTAGCGGGGCCTACGAGCAGTACTTC
CDR3: CASSWDGTSGAYEQYF

J: TRBJ2-2
D: -
size: -
V: TRBV5-6
DNA: TGTGCCAGCAGCGCCAATCGCGCGGGAGGGGAGCTGTTTTTT
CDR3: CASSANRAGGELFF

J: TRBJ2-7
D: TRBD1
size: -
V: TRBV30
DNA: TGTGCCTGGAGTGTAGGGGGCCACGAGCAGTACTTC
CDR3: CAWSVGGHEQYF

J: TRBJ2-1
D: -
size: -
V: TRBV11-1
DNA: TGTGCCAGCAGCTTAGGGTGGCGGCCGGGGTCGGCCTACAATGAGCAGTTCTTC
CDR3: CASSLGWRPGSAYNEQFF

J: TRBJ1-2
D: -
size: -
V: TRBV18
DNA: TGTGCCAGCTCACCATCGAAGGAGGGGGGCCGGGGCTACACCTTC
CDR3: CASSPSKEGGRGYTF

J: TRBJ1-5
D: -
size: few
V: TRBV27
DNA: TGTGCCAGCAGTCCCCACGGTAGCAATCAGCCCCAGCATTTT
CDR3: CASSPHGSNQPQHF

J: TRBJ2-1
D: -
size: -
V: TRBV19
DNA: TGTGCCATTCACTACGGACTGCACAATGAGCAGTTCTTC
CDR3: CAIHYGLHNEQFF

J: TRBJ2-5
D: TRBD2
size: -
V: TRBV7-9
DNA: TGTGCCAGCAGCCTCCTGGCTAGCGGGAAAGAGACCCAGTACTTC
CDR3: CASSLLASGKETQYF

J: TRBJ2-7
D: -
size: -
V: TRBV6-5
DNA: TGTGCCAGCAGCCTTCCTCTGGGACGCGAGCAGTACTTC
CDR3: CASSLPLGREQYF

J: TRBJ1-1
D: -
size: -
V: TRBV7-6
DNA: TGTGCCAGCAGCTTACAGGGAAACACTGAAGCTTTCTTT
CDR3: CASSLQGNTEAFF

J: TRBJ1-5
D: -
size: -
V: TRBV4-2
DNA: TGTGCCAGCAGCCAACGACAGGATAGCAATCAGCCCCAGCATTTT
CDR3: CASSQRQDSNQPQHF

J: TRBJ2-4
D: TRBD2
size: -
V: TRBV2
DNA: TGTGCCAGCCTCGACGCGGGGGGAAGAAACATTCAGTACTTC
CDR3: CASLDAGGRNIQYF

J: TRBJ2-5
D: TRBD1
size: -
V: TRBV11-3
DNA: TGTGCCAGCAGCGAACAGGGGGCGGGGGCCCAGTACTTC
CDR3: CASSEQGAGAQYF

J: TRBJ1-1
D: -
size: -
V: TRBV29-1
DNA: TGCAGCGTCCTAGGGAGGAACACTGAAGCTTTCTTT
CDR3: CSVLGRNTEAFF

J: TRBJ2-7
D: TRBD2
size: -
V: TRBV11-2
DNA: TGTGCCAGCAGCTTAGCGGGAGGGGGAGGGGAGCAGTACTTC
CDR3: CASSLAGGGGEQYF

J: TRBJ2-2
D: TRBD2
size: few
V: TRBV7-7
DNA: TGTGCTAGCAGTCCGGGGGGGACCACCGGGGAGCTGTTTTTT
CDR3: CASSPGGTTGELFF

J: TRBJ1-5
D: TRBD1
size: -
V: TRBV7-2
DNA: TGTGCCAGCAGCTTATCAGACAGGGGCCATAGCAATCAGCCCCAGCATTTT
CDR3: CASSLSDRGHSNQPQHF

J: TRBJ2-2
D: TRBD2
size: -
V: TRBV4-3
DNA: TGCGCCAGCAGCCAAGTTCCTAGCGGGAGTGCCGGGGAGCTGTTTTTT
CDR3: CASSQVPSGSAGELFF

J: TRBJ2-7
D: TRBD2
size: -
V: TRBV4-1
DNA: TGCGCCAGCAGCCAAGGAAGCGGGGGGGCTAGCTCCTACGAGCAGTACTTC
CDR3: CASSQGSGGASSYEQYF

J: TRBJ2-4
D: -
size: -
V: TRBV2
DNA: TGTGCCAGCAGTGTACGGCCGCTAGCCAAAAACATTCAGTACTTC
CDR3: CASSVRPLAKNIQYF

J: TRBJ2-7
D: -
size: -
V: TRBV5-6
DNA: TGTGCCAGCAGCCTCAGACTAGAGTCCTACGAGCAGTACTTC
CDR3: CASSLRLESYEQYF

J: TRBJ2-7
D: -
size: once
V: TRBV7-2
DNA: TGTGCCAGCAGCTTCCGGACAGACTCCTACGAGCAGTACTTC
CDR3: CASSFRTDSYEQYF